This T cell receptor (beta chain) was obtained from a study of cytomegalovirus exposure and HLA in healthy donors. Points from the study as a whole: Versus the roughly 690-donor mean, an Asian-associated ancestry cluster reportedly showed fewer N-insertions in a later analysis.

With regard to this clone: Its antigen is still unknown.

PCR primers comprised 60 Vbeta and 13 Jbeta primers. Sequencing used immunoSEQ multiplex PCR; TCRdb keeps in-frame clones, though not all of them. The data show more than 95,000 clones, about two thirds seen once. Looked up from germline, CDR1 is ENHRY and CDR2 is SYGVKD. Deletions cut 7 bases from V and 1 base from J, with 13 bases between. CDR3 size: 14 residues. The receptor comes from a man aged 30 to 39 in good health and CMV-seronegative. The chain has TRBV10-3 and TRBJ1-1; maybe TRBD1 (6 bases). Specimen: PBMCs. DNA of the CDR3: TGTGCCATCACCCCGGACAGACAGAACACTGAAGCTTTCTTT. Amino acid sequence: CAITPDRQNTEAFF.